Below, 2 T cell receptor beta chains from the same sample are listed, as sequenced in a study of cytotoxic CD8 clonotypes in ibrutinib-treated CLL. Clones were sequenced by immunoSEQ multiplex PCR, and TCRdb holds only the in-frame ones, with some missing. The sample has about 17,000 clones; under 75% are singletons. The starting material was PBMCs, obtained after 12 months of ibrutinib treatment. Source of these receptors: a human donor with chronic lymphocytic leukemia.

This clone was counted a single time. This chain links TRBV5-5 with TRBJ1-4, with TRBD1 matching over 8 bases. J lost 4 bases, V lost 4 bases, and 6 bases had no gene match. This CDR3 region has 15 residues. Per germline, CDR1 SGHKS and CDR2 YYEKEE (reference sequence). The CDR3 reads CASSLGQGINEKLFF. CDR3 nucleotides: TGTGCCAGCAGCCTCGGACAGGGCATTAATGAAAAACTGTTTTTT.

This rearrangement joins TRBV6-1 to TRBJ2-7; D perhaps matches TRBD2 (5 bases). This CDR3 contains 15 residues. Trimming took 1 base from V and 4 from J, leaving 14 bases between them. Germline values: CDR1 MNHNS, CDR2 SASEGT. The CDR3: CASSEDYSRDYEQYF. The CDR3 coding sequence is TGTGCCAGCAGTGAAGATTATTCCCGGGATTACGAGCAGTACTTC.